The present T cell receptor beta chain was sequenced within a study of blood T cells in healthy people across ages. Whole-study findings and limits: It was not known whether donors were CMV positive (a possible confounder of expanded clonotype changes). TCR beta diversity correlated strongly with naive T cell percentage.

This clonotype showed up just once. Its target is unknown. This CDR3 region has 15 residues. The germline V gene encodes CDR1 SGHTA and CDR2 FQGNSA. The J segment lost 0 bases and the V segment lost 4 bases, leaving 4 bases of the junction unmatched. With a J-beta primer mix and a sample-barcoded 5' primer, a second PCR ran roughly 6 to 12 cycles. The template-switch adaptor was a 5' adaptor with 12 random nucleotides. It tagged each cDNA molecule. One entry per CDR3 protein, called by TCRdb with MiXCR from the 5' RACE reads. The sample has 700,000 to 950,000 distinct CDR3 sequences; roughly 64% are singletons.

The sequenced sample was blood. The receptor's source is a man aged 25 to 40 in good health. The gene calls are TRBV7-2 and TRBJ2-7, with 9 positions matching TRBD2. The CDR3 reads CASSSSGKNSYEQYF. Written as DNA, the CDR3 is TGTGCCAGCAGCTCTAGCGGGAAGAACTCCTACGAGCAGTACTTC.